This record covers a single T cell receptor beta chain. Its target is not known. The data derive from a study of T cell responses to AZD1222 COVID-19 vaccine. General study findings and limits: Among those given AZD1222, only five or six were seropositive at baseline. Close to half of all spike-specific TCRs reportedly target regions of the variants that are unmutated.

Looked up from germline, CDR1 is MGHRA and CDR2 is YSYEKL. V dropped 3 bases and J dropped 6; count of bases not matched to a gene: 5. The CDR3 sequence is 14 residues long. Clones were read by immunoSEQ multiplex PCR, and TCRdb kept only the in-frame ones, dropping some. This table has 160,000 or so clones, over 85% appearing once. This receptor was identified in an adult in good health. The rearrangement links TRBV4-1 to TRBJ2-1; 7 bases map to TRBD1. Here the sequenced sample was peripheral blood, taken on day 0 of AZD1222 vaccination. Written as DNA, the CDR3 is TGCGCCAGCAGCCAGGTTAGGGGGCCCAATGAGCAGTTCTTC. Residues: CASSQVRGPNEQFF.